This TCR beta chain was sequenced in a study of blood T cell repertoires in COVID-19. Data came from immunoSEQ multiplex PCR; TCRdb stores just in-frame clones and leaves some out. The top ten hold 6.9% of the sample, which has 150,000 to 200,000 clones, about 80% seen once. CDR1 and CDR2 (germline): SGDLS, YYNGEE. There are 17 residues in the CDR3. V dropped 2 bases and J dropped 6; count of bases not matched to a gene: 11. This receptor was taken from a human donor with acute or convalescent COVID-19. The donor label of this sample is uncertain. Sequencing was performed on peripheral blood. This chain joins TRBV9 and TRBJ2-2, with 9 bases that match TRBD2. The CDR3 DNA follows: TGTGCCAGCAGCGTGGACCTGGCGGGAGGGCCCTCCGGGGAGCTGTTTTTT. It codes for CASSVDLAGGPSGELFF. Using reference TRBV9 and TRBJ2-2 for the parts outside the CDR3, the full variable domain is DSGVTQTPKHLITATGQRVTLRCSPRSGDLSVYWYQQSLDQGLQFLIQYYNGEERAKGNILERFSAQQFPDLHSELNLSSLELGDSALYFCASSVDLAGGPSGELFFGEGSRLTVL.